A selection of T cell receptor beta chains follows, all from one sample in a study of graft-versus-host responses after intestinal transplantation. The antigens for these receptors are not known. Here immunoSEQ multiplex PCR was the method, and the copy in TCRdb shows in-frame clones only, minus some. The sample yields under 100,000 clones, 85% to 95% seen once. Specimen: unstimulated CD4+ T cells sorted from spleen or lymph node cells, collected before transplant. These receptors all come from a human donor who was the organ donor for an intestinal transplant. The CDR3 runs from the conserved cysteine through the conserved F or W. A D gene is named only where the DNA matches it firmly. A clone size is listed for some rows: how often the clone was seen (once, few, many), or a class if it is expanded.

D gene,V gene,J gene,clone size,CDR3 DNA,CDR3 protein
NA,TRBV6-1,TRBJ2-7,NA,TGTGCCAGCAGTGAAGACTACGAGCAGTACTTC,CASSEDYEQYF
NA,TRBV6-5,TRBJ1-2,NA,TGTGCCAGCAGTACCACTTCGGGGGGTGGCTACACCTTC,CASSTTSGGGYTF
NA,TRBV28,TRBJ1-2,NA,TGTGCCAGCAGTCCGTATCTGTCCGGCTATGGCTACACCTTC,CASSPYLSGYGYTF
NA,TRBV5-1,TRBJ1-1,NA,TGCGCCAGCAGCTTGGTAGGGAAGCGGAGCACTGAAGCTTTCTTT,CASSLVGKRSTEAFF
TRBD1,TRBV6-1,TRBJ2-2,NA,TGTGCCAGCAGTACGGGACAGGGAGTCCTGGGGGAGCTGTTTTTT,CASSTGQGVLGELFF
TRBD2,TRBV7-8,TRBJ2-7,NA,TGTGCCAGCAGCTTAGTAACGGGACTAGCGGGGGGTACGGGAGCCGGCGAGCAGTACTTC,CASSLVTGLAGGTGAGEQYF
TRBD1,TRBV5-1,TRBJ2-1,NA,TGCGCCAGCAGCCCGGCCCCACAGGGGGCTAAGGATGAGCAGTTCTTC,CASSPAPQGAKDEQFF
NA,TRBV5-5,TRBJ1-4,NA,TGTGCCAGCAGCGATAAGTGGGGGCTTCAAGAAAAACTGTTTTTT,CASSDKWGLQEKLFF
NA,TRBV7-2,TRBJ2-1,NA,TGTGCCAGCAGCGCCTACAATGAGCAGTTCTTC,CASSAYNEQFF
NA,TRBV5-1,TRBJ1-4,NA,TGCGCCAGCAGCTGGGCAACAGGGTCAACTAATGAAAAACTGTTTTTT,CASSWATGSTNEKLFF
NA,TRBV9,TRBJ1-5,NA,TGTGCCAGCAGCGTAGGGCCCGGGGGGGTTGGTCAGCCCCAGCATTTT,CASSVGPGGVGQPQHF
NA,TRBV27,TRBJ2-1,NA,TGTGCCAGCAGTTTAAAGGGTATGGCAACCTACAATGAGCAGTTCTTC,CASSLKGMATYNEQFF
TRBD1,TRBV5-5,TRBJ1-1,once,TGTGCCAGCAGCACAGCCCCTTCGACAGGGGGGAACACTGAAGCTTTCTTT,CASSTAPSTGGNTEAFF
NA,TRBV4-1,TRBJ2-3,NA,TGCGCCAGCAGCCAAGGCCCTAACACAGATACGCAGTATTTT,CASSQGPNTDTQYF
NA,TRBV29-1,TRBJ2-3,NA,TGCAGCGTTGGTCCGGGCAGGGGCCGAAGCACAGATACGCAGTATTTT,CSVGPGRGRSTDTQYF
NA,TRBV10-3,TRBJ1-3,NA,TGTGCCATCAGTGAGTCGTCGGTTAGCTCTGGAAACACCATATATTTT,CAISESSVSSGNTIYF
TRBD1,TRBV7-6,TRBJ2-3,NA,TGTGCCAGCAGCTCAGATGAGACAGGGTCTAGCACAGATACGCAGTATTTT,CASSSDETGSSTDTQYF
NA,TRBV29-1,TRBJ2-1,NA,TGCAGCGCCTCAGTGAGCTCCTACAATGAGCAGTTCTTC,CSASVSSYNEQFF
TRBD2,TRBV5-1,TRBJ2-7,NA,TGCGCCAGCAGCCGAAGCGGGGGTTCCTACGAGCAGTACTTC,CASSRSGGSYEQYF
NA,TRBV2,TRBJ2-7,NA,TGTGCCAGCAGTGGACACTACGAGCAGTACTTC,CASSGHYEQYF
NA,TRBV6-1,TRBJ1-6,NA,TGTGCCAGCAGTGTGGGGAGCTCCTATAATTCACCCCTCCACTTT,CASSVGSSYNSPLHF
NA,TRBV5-6,TRBJ1-2,NA,TGTGCCAGCAGCTTGGGGGTAGGGATCTATGGCTACACCTTC,CASSLGVGIYGYTF
NA,TRBV28,TRBJ2-7,once,TGTGCCAGCGGGCAGCGCGGCGACGAGCAGTGCTTC,CASGQRGDEQCF